This TCR beta chain is from a study of blood T cell repertoires in COVID-19. For the study at large: Samples of COVID-19 (acute and convalescent) were obtained from the United States, Italy and Spain.

V lost 4 bases and J lost 1, with 11 bases in between. The CDR3 totals 15 residues. Germline V lookup: CDR1 KGHSH, CDR2 LQKENI. As handled by the study authors: Estimates of nucleated cell counts were drawn from the amplification of reference gene primers. Measured with immunoSEQ multiplex PCR; TCRdb has only the in-frame clones, and not every one. From that table come the V and J calls and clone size; the DNA was used to work out D and trimming. The table lists hundreds of thousands of clones, over 65% of them singletons. The receptor comes from a woman older than 75 with acute or convalescent COVID-19. J is TRBJ1-3 and V is TRBV18; weak D call: TRBD1 (5 bases). The sequenced material came from peripheral blood. CDR3 coding DNA: TGTGCCAGCTCACGACTCCAGGGATCTGGAAACACCATATATTTT. Its protein is CASSRLQGSGNTIYF.